This TCR beta chain comes out of a study of human T cells and chemical hapten exposure. TCRdb used MiXCR to reprocess the RACE reads, holding one entry per CDR3 protein. The sample contains under 450,000 distinct CDR3 sequences, nearly 6.5% of which appear only once. The time point was: patch test 2, 6 weeks after DPC sensitization. The treatment is: therapeutic diphenylcyclopropenone sensitization with weekly scalp DPC. This material consisted of whole blood, taken in connection with sensitization to the hapten diphenylcyclopropenone (DPC). The receptor was derived from a woman aged 18-35 years with alopecia areata. Some clones in this sample may be carry-over from other donors' samples.

CDR3 sequence reads: CSAREFGGVVGYTF. The CDR3, as DNA: TGCAGTGCTAGAGAGTTCGGGGGAGTGGTGGGCTACACCTTC. The chain is built from TRBV20-1 and TRBJ1-2, with D possibly matching TRBD1 (5 bases). The CDR3 is made up of 14 amino acids. Trimming took off 0 bases at V and 8 bases at J, with 16 bases between the two ends. In germline, CDR1 is DFQATT, CDR2 SNEGSKA (reference sequence).